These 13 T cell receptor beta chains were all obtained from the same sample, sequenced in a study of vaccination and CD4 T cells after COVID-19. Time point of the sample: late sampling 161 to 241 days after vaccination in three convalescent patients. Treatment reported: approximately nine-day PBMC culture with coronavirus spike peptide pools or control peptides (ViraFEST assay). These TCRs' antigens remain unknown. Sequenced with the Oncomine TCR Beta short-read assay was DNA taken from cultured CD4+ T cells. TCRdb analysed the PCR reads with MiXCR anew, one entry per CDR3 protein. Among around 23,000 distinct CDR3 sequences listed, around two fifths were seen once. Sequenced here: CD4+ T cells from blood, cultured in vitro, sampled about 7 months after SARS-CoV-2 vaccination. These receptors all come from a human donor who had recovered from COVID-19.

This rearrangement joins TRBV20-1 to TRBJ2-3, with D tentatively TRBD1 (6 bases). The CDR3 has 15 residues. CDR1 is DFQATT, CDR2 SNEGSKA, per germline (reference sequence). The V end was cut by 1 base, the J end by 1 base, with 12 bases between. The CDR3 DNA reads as TGCAGTGCTAGAGGGGGGCTCGAAGGCACAGATACGCAGTATTTT. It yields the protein CSARGGLEGTDTQYF.

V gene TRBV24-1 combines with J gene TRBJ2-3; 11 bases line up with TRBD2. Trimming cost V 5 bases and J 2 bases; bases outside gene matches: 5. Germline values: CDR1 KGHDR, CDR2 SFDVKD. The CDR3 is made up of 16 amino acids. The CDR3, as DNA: TGTGCCACCAGTGGTCGACTAGCGGGGTTCACAGATACGCAGTATTTT. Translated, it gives CATSGRLAGFTDTQYF.

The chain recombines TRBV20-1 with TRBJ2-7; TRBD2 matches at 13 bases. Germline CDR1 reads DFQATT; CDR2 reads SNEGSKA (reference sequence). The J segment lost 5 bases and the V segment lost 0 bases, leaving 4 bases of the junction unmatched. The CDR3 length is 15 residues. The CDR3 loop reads CSARDQTSGRHEQYF. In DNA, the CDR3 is TGCAGTGCTAGAGATCAGACTAGCGGGAGGCACGAGCAGTACTTC.

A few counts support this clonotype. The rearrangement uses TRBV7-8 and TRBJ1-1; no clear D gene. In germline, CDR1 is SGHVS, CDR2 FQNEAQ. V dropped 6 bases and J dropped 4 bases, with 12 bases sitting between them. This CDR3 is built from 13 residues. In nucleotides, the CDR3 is TGTGCCAGCAGTCCTAGGGTCTTCACTGAAGCTTTCTTT. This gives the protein CASSPRVFTEAFF.

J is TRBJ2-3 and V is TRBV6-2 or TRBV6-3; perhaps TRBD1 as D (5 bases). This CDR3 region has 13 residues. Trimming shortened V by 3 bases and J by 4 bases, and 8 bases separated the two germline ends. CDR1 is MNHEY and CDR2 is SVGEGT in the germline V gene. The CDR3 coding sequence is TGTGCCAGCAGTTATCAGGGTCCAGATACGCAGTATTTT. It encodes CASSYQGPDTQYF.

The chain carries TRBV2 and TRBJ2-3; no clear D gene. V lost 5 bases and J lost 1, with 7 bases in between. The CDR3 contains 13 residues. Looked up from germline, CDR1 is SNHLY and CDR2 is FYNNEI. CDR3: CASSRLGTDTQYF. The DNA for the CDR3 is TGTGCCAGCAGTAGACTGGGCACAGATACGCAGTATTTT.

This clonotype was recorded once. The CDR3 DNA sequence: TGCAGTGCGGTCCAGCGGGACCCGGGACTCGATGAGCAGTTCTTC. It is translated as CSAVQRDPGLDEQFF. The chain carries TRBV20-1 and TRBJ2-1; TRBD2 aligns across 7 bases. Trimming took 6 bases from V and 8 from J; bases not matched to a gene: 16. There are 15 residues in the CDR3. Germline CDR1 and CDR2: DFQATT and SNEGSKA (reference sequence).

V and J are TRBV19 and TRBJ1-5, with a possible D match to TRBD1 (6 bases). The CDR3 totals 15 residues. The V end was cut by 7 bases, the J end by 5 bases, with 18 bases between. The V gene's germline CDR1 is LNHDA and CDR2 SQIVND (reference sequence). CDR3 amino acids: CASTTGNREHQPQHF. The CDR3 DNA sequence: TGTGCCAGTACCACTGGAAACAGGGAACATCAGCCCCAGCATTTT.

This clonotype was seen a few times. The CDR3, as DNA: TGTGCCAGCAGGTTGGGGACAGGCAGTCAAGAGACCCAGTACTTC. Amino acid sequence: CASRLGTGSQETQYF. The rearrangement links TRBV11-2 to TRBJ2-5; 8 bases are a match to TRBD1. V shed 6 bases, J shed 2 bases, and the junction held 8 bases outside the gene matches. Germline assignment: CDR1 SGHAT and CDR2 FQNNGV. The CDR3 loop spans 15 amino acids.

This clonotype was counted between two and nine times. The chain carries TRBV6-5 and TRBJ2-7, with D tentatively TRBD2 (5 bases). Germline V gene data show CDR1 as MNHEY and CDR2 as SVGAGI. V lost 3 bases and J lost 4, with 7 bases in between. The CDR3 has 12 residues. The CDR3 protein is CASSYTGYEQYF. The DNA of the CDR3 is TGTGCCAGCAGTTATACGGGGTACGAGCAGTACTTC.

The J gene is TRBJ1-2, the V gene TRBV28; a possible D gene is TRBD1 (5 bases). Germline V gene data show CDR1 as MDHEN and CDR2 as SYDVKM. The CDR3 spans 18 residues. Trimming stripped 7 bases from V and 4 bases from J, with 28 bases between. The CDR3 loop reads CASTPVGVLPAYAYGYTF. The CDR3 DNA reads TGTGCCAGCACTCCCGTAGGGGTATTGCCTGCGTATGCCTATGGCTACACCTTC.

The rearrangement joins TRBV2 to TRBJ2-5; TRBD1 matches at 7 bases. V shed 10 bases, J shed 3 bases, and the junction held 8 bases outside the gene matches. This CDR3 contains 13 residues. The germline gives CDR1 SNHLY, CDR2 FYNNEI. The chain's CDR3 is CAIQTTGEETQYF. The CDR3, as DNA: TGTGCCATCCAGACCACAGGGGAAGAGACCCAGTACTTC.

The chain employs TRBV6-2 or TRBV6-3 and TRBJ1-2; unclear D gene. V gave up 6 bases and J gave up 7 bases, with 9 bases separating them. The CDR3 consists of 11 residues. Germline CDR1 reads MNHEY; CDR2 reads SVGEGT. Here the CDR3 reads CASSTMSGYTF. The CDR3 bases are TGTGCCAGCAGCACGATGAGTGGCTACACCTTC.